These 5 T cell receptor beta chains came from one sample sequenced in a study of monozygotic twins with inflammatory bowel disease. Each CDR3 protein gets one entry in TCRdb, which reprocessed the 5' RACE reads and gives no DNA. Recorded for this sample: roughly 200,000 distinct CDR3 sequences. The sample consisted of blood. The receptors stem from a human donor with ulcerative colitis or Crohn's disease, or a healthy co-twin of an affected twin (not recorded which).

The chain combines TRBV18 with TRBJ2-2. CDR1 is KGHSH and CDR2 is LQKENI in the germline V gene. The CDR3 runs 16 residues. Here the CDR3 reads CASSPVEQSNTGELFF.

The gene calls are TRBV7-9 and TRBJ1-2; TCRdb outputs TRBD1, but without DNA this stays unchecked. Germline lookup yields CDR1 SEHNR and CDR2 FQNEAQ (reference sequence). The CDR3 covers 14 residues. CDR3 in amino acids: CASSFGQALYGYTF.

Frequency places this clonotype as medium-sized. The rearrangement uses TRBV5-1 and TRBJ1-2; lacking DNA, the TRBD1 call made by TCRdb goes unchecked. CDR1 and CDR2 (germline): SGHRS, YFSETQ. This CDR3 region has 13 residues. The CDR3 sequence: CASSLVQGSGYTF.

The rearrangement uses TRBV7-9 and TRBJ1-2; TCRdb outputs TRBD1, but without DNA this stays unchecked. The CDR3 consists of 15 residues. The V gene's germline CDR1 is SEHNR and CDR2 FQNEAQ (reference sequence). This CDR3 reads CASSFGTPNNYGYTF. The full variable domain, completed using reference TRBV7-9 and TRBJ1-2, is DTGVSQNPRHKITKRGQNVTFRCDPISEHNRLYWYRQTLGQGPEFLTYFQNEAQLEKSRLLSDRFSAERPKGSFSTLEIQRTEQGDSAMYLCASSFGTPNNYGYTFGSGTRLTVV.

The chain links TRBV29-1 to TRBJ1-4; TCRdb outputs TRBD1, but without DNA this stays unchecked. Per the germline V gene, CDR1 is SQVTM and CDR2 is ANQGSEA. This CDR3 comprises 13 residues. The CDR3: CSVPDRGNEKLFF.